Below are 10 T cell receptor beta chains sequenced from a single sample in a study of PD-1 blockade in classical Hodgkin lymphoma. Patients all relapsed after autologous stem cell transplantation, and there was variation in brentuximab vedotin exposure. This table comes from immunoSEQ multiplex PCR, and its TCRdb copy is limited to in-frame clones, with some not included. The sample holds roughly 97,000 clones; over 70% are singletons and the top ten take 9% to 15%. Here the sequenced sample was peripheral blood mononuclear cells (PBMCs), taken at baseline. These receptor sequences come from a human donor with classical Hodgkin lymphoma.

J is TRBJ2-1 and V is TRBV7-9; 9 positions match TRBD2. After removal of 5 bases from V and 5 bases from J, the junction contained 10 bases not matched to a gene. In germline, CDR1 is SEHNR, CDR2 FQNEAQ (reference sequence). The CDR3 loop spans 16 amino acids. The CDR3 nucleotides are TGTGCCAGCAGCCGATTAGCGGGAGCGGGTAACAATGAGCAGTTCTTC. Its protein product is CASSRLAGAGNNEQFF.

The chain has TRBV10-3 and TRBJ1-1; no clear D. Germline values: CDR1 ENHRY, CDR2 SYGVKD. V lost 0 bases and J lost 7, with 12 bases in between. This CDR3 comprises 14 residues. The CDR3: CAISESQGPLEAFF. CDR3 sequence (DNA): TGTGCCATCAGTGAGTCCCAAGGGCCTCTTGAAGCTTTCTTT.

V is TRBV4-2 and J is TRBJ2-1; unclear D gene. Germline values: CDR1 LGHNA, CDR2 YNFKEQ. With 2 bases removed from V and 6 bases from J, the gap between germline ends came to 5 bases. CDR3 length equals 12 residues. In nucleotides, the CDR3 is TGTGCCAGCAGCCAAATCTCCAATGAGCAGTTCTTC. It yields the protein CASSQISNEQFF.

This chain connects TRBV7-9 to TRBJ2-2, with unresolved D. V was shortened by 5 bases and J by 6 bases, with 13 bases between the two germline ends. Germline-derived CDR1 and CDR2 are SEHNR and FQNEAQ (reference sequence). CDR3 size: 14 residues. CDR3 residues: CASSPLPTAGELFF. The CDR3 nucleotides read TGTGCCAGCAGCCCTCTCCCAACCGCCGGGGAGCTGTTTTTT.

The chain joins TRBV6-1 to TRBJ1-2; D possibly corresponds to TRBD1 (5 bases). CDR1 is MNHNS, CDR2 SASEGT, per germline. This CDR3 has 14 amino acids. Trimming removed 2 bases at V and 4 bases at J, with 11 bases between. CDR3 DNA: TGTGCCAGCAGTGAACTTGCGGGACCCTATGGCTACACCTTC. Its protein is CASSELAGPYGYTF.

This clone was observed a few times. CDR3 sequence: CASVGGMETQYF. Here the CDR3 DNA reads TGTGCCAGCGTAGGGGGTATGGAGACCCAGTACTTC. J is TRBJ2-5 and V is TRBV2, with D perhaps matching TRBD1 (6 bases). Germline-derived CDR1 and CDR2 are SNHLY and FYNNEI. This CDR3 comprises 12 residues. With 8 bases removed from V and 5 bases from J, the gap between germline ends came to 12 bases. The full variable domain, rest sourced from reference TRBV2 and TRBJ2-5, is EPEVTQTPSHQVTQMGQEVILRCVPISNHLYFYWYRQILGQKVEFLVSFYNNEISEKSEIFDDQFSVERPDGSNFTLKIRSTKLEDSAMYFCASVGGMETQYFGPGTRLLVL.

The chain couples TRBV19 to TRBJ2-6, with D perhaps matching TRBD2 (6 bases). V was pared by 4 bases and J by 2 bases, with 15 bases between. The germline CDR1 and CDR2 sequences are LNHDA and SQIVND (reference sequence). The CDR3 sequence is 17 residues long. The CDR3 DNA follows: TGTGCCAGTAGTAAACCCCCGGGCGGGACTGGGGCCAACGTCCTGACTTTC. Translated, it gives CASSKPPGGTGANVLTF.

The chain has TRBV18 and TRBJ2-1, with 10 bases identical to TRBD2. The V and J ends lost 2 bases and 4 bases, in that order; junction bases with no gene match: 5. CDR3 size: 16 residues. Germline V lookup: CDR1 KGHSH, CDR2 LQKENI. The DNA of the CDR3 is TGTGCCAGCTCACCATGGACTAGCGGATCTTACAATGAGCAGTTCTTC. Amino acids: CASSPWTSGSYNEQFF.

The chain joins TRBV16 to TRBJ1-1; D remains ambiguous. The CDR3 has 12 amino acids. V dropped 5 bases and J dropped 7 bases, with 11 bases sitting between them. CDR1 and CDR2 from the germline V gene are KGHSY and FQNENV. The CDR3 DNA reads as TGTGCCAGCAGCAGTGAAGGGTATGAAGCTTTCTTT. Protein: CASSSEGYEAFF.

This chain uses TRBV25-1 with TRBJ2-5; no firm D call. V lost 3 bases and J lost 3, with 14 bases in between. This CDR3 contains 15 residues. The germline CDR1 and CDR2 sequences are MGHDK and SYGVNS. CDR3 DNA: TGTGCCAGCAGTGATCGTTGGCGGCTAGAAGAGACCCAGTACTTC. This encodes CASSDRWRLEETQYF.